This TCR beta chain was identified in a study of beta chain features in type 1 diabetes. Overall study: Under 110,000,000 sorted cells were examined across all samples.

Germline CDR1 reads SGHVS; CDR2 reads FQNEAQ. This CDR3 is built from 15 residues. V was clipped by 1 base and J by 12 bases, with 18 bases between them. This clone has only a few counts. As yet, its antigen is unknown. All of the isolated RNA was reverse transcribed, so expressed TCRB transcripts were sequenced. TCRdb's table, derived via immunoSEQ multiplex PCR, lists solely in-frame clones and lacks some. The table has approximately 360,000 clones, 10% to 15% seen once. CD4+ naive, central memory, regulatory and stem cell-like memory cells were sorted via CD45RO/CCR7/CD25/CD127/CD95/CD27. General observations from the study: Type 1 diabetes patients showed a moderate but significant shortening of TCRB CDR3s in all four CD4+ subsets. Fewer insertions but more deletions were seen at VDJ junctions in type 1 diabetes patients. The study found that naive, central memory and Treg TCRB repertoires appeared more similar in patients than in healthy donors.

This receptor was obtained from a woman in her late teens or twenties with type 1 diabetes. Sequencing was carried out using naive CD4+ T cells from blood. The chain links TRBV7-8 to TRBJ1-4; maybe TRBD1 (5 bases). DNA of the CDR3: TGTGCCAGCAGCTTAGAGGGGCAGGGTGGAAAGGAACTGTTTTTT. It is translated as CASSLEGQGGKELFF.